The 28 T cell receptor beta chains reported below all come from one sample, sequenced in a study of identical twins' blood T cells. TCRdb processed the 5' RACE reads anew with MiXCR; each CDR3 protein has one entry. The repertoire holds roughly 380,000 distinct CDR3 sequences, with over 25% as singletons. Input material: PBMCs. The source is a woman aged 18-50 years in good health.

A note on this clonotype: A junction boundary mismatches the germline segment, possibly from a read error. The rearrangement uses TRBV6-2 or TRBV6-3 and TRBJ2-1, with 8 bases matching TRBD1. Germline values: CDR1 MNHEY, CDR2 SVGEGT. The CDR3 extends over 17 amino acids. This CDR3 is CASSSFQGATNYNERFF. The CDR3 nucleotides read TGTGCCAGCAGTTCCTTCCAGGGGGCAACCAACTACAATGAGCGGTTCTTC.

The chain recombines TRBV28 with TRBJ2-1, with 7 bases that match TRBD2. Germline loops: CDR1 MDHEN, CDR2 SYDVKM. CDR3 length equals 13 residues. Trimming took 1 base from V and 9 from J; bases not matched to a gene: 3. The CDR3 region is CASSLFPGGEQFF. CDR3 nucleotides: TGTGCCAGCAGTTTATTCCCGGGAGGTGAGCAGTTCTTC.

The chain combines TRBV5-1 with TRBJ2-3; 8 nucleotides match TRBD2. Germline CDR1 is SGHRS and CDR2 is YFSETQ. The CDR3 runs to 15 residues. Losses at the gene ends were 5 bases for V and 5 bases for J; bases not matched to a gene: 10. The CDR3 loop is CASRDERGSGDTQYF. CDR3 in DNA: TGCGCCAGCAGGGACGAGCGGGGGTCCGGAGATACGCAGTATTTT.

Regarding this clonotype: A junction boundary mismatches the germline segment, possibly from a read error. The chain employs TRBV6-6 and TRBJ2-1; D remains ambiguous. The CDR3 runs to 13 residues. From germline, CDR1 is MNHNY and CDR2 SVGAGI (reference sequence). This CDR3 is CASTRSSYNEQLF. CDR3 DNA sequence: TGTGCCAGCACTCGTAGCTCCTACAATGAGCAGCTCTTC.

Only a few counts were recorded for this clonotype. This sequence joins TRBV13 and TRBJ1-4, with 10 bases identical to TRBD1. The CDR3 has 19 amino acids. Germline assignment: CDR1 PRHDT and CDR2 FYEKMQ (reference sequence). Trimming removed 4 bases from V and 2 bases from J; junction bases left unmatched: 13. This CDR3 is CASSSSAGQGLTTNEKLFF. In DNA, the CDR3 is TGTGCCAGCAGCTCATCCGCGGGACAGGGGTTGACGACTAATGAAAAACTGTTTTTT.

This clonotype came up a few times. The DNA of the CDR3 is TGTGCCAGTACCCCAAGAGAGGGGGTGAACACTGAAGCTTTCTTT. This codes for CASTPREGVNTEAFF. The rearrangement joins TRBV19 to TRBJ1-1, with D possibly TRBD1 on 6 matching bases. Per germline, CDR1 LNHDA and CDR2 SQIVND (reference sequence). CDR3 size: 15 residues. The ends were cut back, 7 bases at V and 0 bases at J, with 15 bases in the middle.

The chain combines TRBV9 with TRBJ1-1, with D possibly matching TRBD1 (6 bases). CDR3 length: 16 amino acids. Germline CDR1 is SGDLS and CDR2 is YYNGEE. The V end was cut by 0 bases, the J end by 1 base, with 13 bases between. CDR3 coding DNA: TGTGCCAGCAGCGTAGAACTGGGGGCAGAGAACACTGAAGCTTTCTTT. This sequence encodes CASSVELGAENTEAFF.

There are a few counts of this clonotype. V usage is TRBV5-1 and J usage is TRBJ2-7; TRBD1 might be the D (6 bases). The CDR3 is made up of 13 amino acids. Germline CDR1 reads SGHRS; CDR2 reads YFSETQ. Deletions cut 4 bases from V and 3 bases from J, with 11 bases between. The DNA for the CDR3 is TGCGCCAGCAGCCATCGGGACAACTACGAGCAGTACTTC. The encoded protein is CASSHRDNYEQYF.

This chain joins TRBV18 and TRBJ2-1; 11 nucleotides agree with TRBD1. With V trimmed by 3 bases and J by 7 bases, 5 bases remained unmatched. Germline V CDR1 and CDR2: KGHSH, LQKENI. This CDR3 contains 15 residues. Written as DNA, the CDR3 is TGTGCCAGCTCACCTTTAAGGGACAGGGGGAATGAGCAGTTCTTC. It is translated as CASSPLRDRGNEQFF.

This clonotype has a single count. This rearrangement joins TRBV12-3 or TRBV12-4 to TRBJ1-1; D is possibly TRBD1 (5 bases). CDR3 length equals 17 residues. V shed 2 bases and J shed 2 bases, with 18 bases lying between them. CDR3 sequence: CASSLRAGAGRNTEAFF. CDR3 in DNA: TGTGCCAGCAGTTTAAGGGCTGGGGCAGGAAGAAACACTGAAGCTTTCTTT.

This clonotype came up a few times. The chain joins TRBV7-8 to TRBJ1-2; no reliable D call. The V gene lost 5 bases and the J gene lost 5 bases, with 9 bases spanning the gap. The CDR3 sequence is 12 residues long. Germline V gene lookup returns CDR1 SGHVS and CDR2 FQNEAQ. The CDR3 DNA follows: TGTGCCAGCAGCACTGTCACATATGGCTACACCTTC. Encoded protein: CASSTVTYGYTF.

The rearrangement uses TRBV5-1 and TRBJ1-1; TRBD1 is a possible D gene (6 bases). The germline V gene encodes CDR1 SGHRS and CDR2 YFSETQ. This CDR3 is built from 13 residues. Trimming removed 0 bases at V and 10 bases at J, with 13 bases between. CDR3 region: CASSLDKIGGAFF. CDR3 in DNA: TGCGCCAGCAGCTTGGATAAAATAGGGGGAGCTTTCTTT.

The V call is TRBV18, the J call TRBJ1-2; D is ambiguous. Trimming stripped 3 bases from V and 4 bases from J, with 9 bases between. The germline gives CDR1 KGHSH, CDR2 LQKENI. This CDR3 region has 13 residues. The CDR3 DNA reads TGTGCCAGCTCACCCCGGCAGTCCTATGGCTACACCTTC. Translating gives CASSPRQSYGYTF.

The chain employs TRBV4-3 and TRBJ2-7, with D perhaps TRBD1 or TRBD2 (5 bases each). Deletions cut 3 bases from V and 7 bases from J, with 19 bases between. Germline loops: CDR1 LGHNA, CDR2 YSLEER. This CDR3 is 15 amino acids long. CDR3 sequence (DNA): TGCGCCAGCAGCCAGAGCCCGGGACGGCCTATGGAGCAGTACTTC. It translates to CASSQSPGRPMEQYF.

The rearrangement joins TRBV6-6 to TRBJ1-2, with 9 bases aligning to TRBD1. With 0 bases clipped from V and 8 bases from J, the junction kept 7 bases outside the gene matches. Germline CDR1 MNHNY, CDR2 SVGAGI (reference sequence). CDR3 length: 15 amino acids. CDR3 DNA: TGTGCCAGCAGTTACTCGGAACAGGGGGCGAGAGGCTACACCTTC. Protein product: CASSYSEQGARGYTF.

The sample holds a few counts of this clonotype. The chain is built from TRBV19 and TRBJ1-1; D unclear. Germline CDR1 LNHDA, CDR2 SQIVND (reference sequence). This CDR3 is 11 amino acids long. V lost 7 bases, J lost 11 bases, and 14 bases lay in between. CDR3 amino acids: CASTGSVAAFF. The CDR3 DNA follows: TGTGCCAGTACTGGATCCGTTGCGGCTTTCTTT.

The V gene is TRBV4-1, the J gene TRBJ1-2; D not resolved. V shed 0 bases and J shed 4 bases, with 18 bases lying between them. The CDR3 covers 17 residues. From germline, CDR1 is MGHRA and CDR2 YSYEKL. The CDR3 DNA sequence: TGCGCCAGCAGCCAAGAGGAGTCAGTTCGGAACCGCTATGGCTACACCTTC. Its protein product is CASSQEESVRNRYGYTF.

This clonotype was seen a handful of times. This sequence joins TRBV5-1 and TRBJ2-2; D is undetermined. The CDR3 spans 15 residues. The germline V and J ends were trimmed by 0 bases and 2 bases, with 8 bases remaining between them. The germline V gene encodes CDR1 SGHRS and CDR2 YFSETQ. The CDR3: CASSLGLHNTGELFF. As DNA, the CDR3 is TGCGCCAGCAGCTTGGGGCTCCACAACACCGGGGAGCTGTTTTTT.

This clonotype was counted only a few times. CDR3 bases: TGTGCCAGCAGCCCCAACAACGGTCAGCCCCAGCATTTT. Translation: CASSPNNGQPQHF. V is TRBV3-1 and J is TRBJ1-5; no definite D call. The CDR3 has 13 amino acids. Trimming left V 4 bases short and J 6 bases short, with 10 bases between. CDR1 LGHDT and CDR2 YNNKEL come from the germline V gene (reference sequence).

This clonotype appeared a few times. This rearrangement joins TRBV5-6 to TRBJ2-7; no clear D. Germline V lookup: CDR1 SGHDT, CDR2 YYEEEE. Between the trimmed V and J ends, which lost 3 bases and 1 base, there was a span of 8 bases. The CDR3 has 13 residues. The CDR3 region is CASSYEFSYEQYF. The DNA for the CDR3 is TGTGCCAGCAGCTACGAGTTTTCCTACGAGCAGTACTTC.

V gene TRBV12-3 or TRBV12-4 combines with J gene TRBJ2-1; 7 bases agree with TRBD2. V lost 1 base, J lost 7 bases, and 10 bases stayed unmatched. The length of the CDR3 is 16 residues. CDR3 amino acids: CASSLGTVAGANEQFF. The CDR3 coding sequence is TGTGCCAGCAGTTTAGGGACCGTAGCGGGTGCTAATGAGCAGTTCTTC.

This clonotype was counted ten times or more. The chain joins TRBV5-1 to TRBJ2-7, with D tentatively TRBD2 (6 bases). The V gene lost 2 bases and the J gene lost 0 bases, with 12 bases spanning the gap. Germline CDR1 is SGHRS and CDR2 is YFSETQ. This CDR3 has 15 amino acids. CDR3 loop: CASSFGDWSSYEQYF. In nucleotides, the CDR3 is TGCGCCAGCAGCTTTGGGGACTGGAGCTCCTACGAGCAGTACTTC.

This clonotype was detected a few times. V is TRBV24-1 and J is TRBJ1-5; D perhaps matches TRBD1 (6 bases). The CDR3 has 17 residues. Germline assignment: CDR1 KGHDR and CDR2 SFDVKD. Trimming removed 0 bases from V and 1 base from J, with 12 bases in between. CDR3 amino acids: CATSDLRGKLSNQPQHF. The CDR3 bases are TGTGCCACCAGTGATTTGAGGGGGAAGCTCAGCAATCAGCCCCAGCATTTT.

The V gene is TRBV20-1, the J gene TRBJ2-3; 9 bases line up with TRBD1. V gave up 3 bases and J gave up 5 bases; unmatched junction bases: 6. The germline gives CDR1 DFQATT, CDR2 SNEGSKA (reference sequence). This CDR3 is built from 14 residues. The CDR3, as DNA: TGCAGTGCTAGCGTCGGACAGGGGAAAGATACGCAGTATTTT. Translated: CSASVGQGKDTQYF.

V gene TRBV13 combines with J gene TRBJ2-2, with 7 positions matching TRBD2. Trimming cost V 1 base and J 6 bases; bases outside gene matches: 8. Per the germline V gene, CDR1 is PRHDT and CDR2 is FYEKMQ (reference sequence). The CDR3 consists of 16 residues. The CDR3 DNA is TGTGCCAGCAGCTTAGTTCCGGGACTAAAGTCCGGGGAGCTGTTTTTT. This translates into CASSLVPGLKSGELFF.

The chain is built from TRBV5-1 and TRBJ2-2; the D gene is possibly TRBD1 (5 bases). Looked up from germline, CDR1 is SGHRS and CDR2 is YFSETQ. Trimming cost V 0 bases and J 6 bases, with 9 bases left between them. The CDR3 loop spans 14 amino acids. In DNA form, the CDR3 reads TGCGCCAGCAGCTTGGGGGGCGCGTCCGGGGAGCTGTTTTTT. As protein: CASSLGGASGELFF.

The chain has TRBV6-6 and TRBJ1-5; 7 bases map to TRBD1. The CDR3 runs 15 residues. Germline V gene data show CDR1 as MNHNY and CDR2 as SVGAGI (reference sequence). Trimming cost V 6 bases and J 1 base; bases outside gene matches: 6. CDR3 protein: CASRSPGGSNQPQHF. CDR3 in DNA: TGTGCCAGCAGGTCCCCAGGGGGGAGCAATCAGCCCCAGCATTTT.

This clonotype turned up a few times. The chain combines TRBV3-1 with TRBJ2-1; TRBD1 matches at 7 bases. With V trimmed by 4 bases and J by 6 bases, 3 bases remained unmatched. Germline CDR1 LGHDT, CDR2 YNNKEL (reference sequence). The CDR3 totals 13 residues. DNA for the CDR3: TGTGCCAGCAGCCCGGGACAGTTCAATGAGCAGTTCTTC. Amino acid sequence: CASSPGQFNEQFF.